This T cell receptor (beta chain) originates from a study of CD8+CD57+ T cells in acquired aplastic anemia. Profiling that covered TCR beta VDJ and CDR3 relied on genomic DNA as its template. TCRdb processed the reads anew with MiXCR; each CDR3 protein has one entry. Of just over 450,000 distinct CDR3 sequences detected, over 25% appear once; the ten largest clones hold 0.7% to 1%. Deletions cut 8 bases from V and 0 bases from J, with 13 bases between. Germline CDR1 reads DFQATT; CDR2 reads SNEGSKA (reference sequence). This CDR3 has 13 residues. For sequencing, patients were chosen who had shown expansion of CD8+CD57+ cells by flow cytometry. This clonotype was seen more than once but under ten times.

Sequencing was performed on sorted CD4+, CD8+, or CD8+CD57+ T cells (not recorded which) from PBMCs. This chain links TRBV20-1 with TRBJ1-2; D is uncertain. The sequence derives from a human donor with aplastic anemia. The CDR3 reads CSWIIAANYGYTF. The CDR3 coding sequence is TGCAGTTGGATTATAGCAGCTAACTATGGCTACACCTTC.